These 23 T cell receptor beta chains came from one sample sequenced in a study of radiotherapy plus CTLA-4 blockade in lung cancer. Profiled with immunoSEQ multiplex PCR; TCRdb holds only in-frame clones, not every one. The repertoire holds roughly 50,000 clones, with roughly three quarters as singletons. The material sequenced was peripheral blood, taken from a patient treated with radiotherapy plus ipilimumab. Receptors originate from a human donor with non-small cell lung cancer who had a partial response to radiotherapy plus ipilimumab.

DNA of the CDR3: TGTGCCAGCAGCCAAACAGGCACCGGGGAGCTGTTTTTT. Amino acids: CASSQTGTGELFF. J is TRBJ2-2 and V is TRBV4-2, with TRBD1 as a possible D gene (5 bases). The CDR3 is made up of 13 amino acids. The V end was cut by 2 bases, the J end by 4 bases, with 5 bases between. Germline assignment: CDR1 LGHNA and CDR2 YNFKEQ.

This clone was seen a handful of times. The chain employs TRBV5-1 and TRBJ2-3, with 11 bases matching TRBD1. Unmatched junction bases numbered 12, after V lost 4 bases and J lost 8 bases. The length of the CDR3 is 16 residues. The germline CDR1 and CDR2 sequences are SGHRS and YFSETQ. CDR3 in amino acids: CASSGGSRTGGGTQYF. CDR3 nucleotides: TGCGCCAGCAGCGGGGGGTCCAGGACAGGGGGCGGTACGCAGTATTTT. Together with reference TRBV5-1 and TRBJ2-3, the CDR3 gives the full variable domain: KAGVTQTPRYLIKTRGQQVTLSCSPISGHRSVSWYQQTPGQGLQFLFEYFSETQRNKGNFPGRFSGRQFSNSRSEMNVSTLELGDSALYLCASSGGSRTGGGTQYFGPGTRLTVL.

The V and J genes are TRBV14 and TRBJ1-1, with 7 bases matching TRBD1. The CDR3 runs 16 residues. CDR1 and CDR2 (germline): SGHDN, FVKESK. V gave up 5 bases and J gave up 0 bases; unmatched junction bases: 9. The CDR3 spells CASSAGQLILNTEAFF. CDR3 DNA: TGTGCCAGCAGCGCGGGACAGCTCATACTGAACACTGAAGCTTTCTTT.

The V call is TRBV11-2, the J call TRBJ2-7; the match to TRBD1 covers 7 bases. Per the germline V gene, CDR1 is SGHAT and CDR2 is FQNNGV. With 1 base clipped from V and 5 bases from J, the junction kept 5 bases outside the gene matches. The CDR3 has 14 amino acids. The CDR3 spells CASSLGQGVNEQYF. CDR3 DNA sequence: TGTGCCAGCAGCTTAGGACAGGGTGTGAACGAGCAGTACTTC.

The genes are TRBV30 and TRBJ2-2; weak D call: TRBD2 (5 bases). Germline loops: CDR1 GTSNPN, CDR2 SVGIG (reference sequence). The CDR3 length is 11 residues. Deletions cut 4 bases from V and 8 bases from J, with 8 bases between. The CDR3 sequence is CAWTTGGELFF. The DNA of the CDR3 is TGTGCCTGGACTACGGGGGGGGAGCTGTTTTTT.

CDR3 sequence: CASSLMDDYGGEQFF. CDR3 in DNA: TGTGCCAGCAGCTTGATGGACGACTATGGTGGTGAGCAGTTCTTC. The chain couples TRBV5-6 to TRBJ2-1, with D possibly matching TRBD2 (5 bases). CDR3 length: 15 amino acids. Germline CDR1 SGHDT, CDR2 YYEEEE. Trimming removed 1 base at V and 9 bases at J, with 17 bases between. Variable domain in full (rest from reference TRBV5-6 and TRBJ2-1): DAGVTQSPTHLIKTRGQQVTLRCSPKSGHDTVSWYQQALGQGPQFIFQYYEEEERQRGNFPDRFSGHQFPNYSSELNVNALLLGDSALYLCASSLMDDYGGEQFFGPGTRLTVL.

The CDR3 reads CSVVTGSYEQYF. The CDR3 nucleotides read TGCAGCGTTGTCACGGGATCCTACGAGCAGTACTTC. The chain recombines TRBV29-1 with TRBJ2-7, with a weak D call TRBD2 (5 bases). The V and J ends lost 4 bases and 1 base respectively, with 8 bases between them. Germline CDR1 reads SQVTM; CDR2 reads ANQGSEA. The CDR3 has 12 residues.

The chain uses TRBV2 and TRBJ1-5, with 11 bases lining up with TRBD1. Unmatched junction bases numbered 9, after V lost 7 bases and J lost 7 bases. Per the germline V gene, CDR1 is SNHLY and CDR2 is FYNNEI. CDR3 size: 15 residues. The CDR3 DNA is TGTGCCAGCATGAGGGACAGGGGGTTCGGGCAGCCCCAGCATTTT. Residues: CASMRDRGFGQPQHF.

This clone showed up just a few times. The chain recombines TRBV5-4 with TRBJ2-5; 8 bases match TRBD2. The germline V gene has CDR1 SGHNT and CDR2 YYREEE (reference sequence). The CDR3 consists of 17 residues. With 0 bases clipped from V and 1 base from J, the junction kept 8 bases outside the gene matches. The CDR3 DNA is TGTGCCAGCAGCTTGGAGTTAAGCGGGGGCCTCCAAGAGACCCAGTACTTC. Amino acid sequence: CASSLELSGGLQETQYF. The whole variable domain, filled in from reference TRBV5-4 and TRBJ2-5, reads ETGVTQSPTHLIKTRGQQVTLRCSSQSGHNTVSWYQQALGQGPQFIFQYYREEENGRGNFPPRFSGLQFPNYSSELNVNALELDDSALYLCASSLELSGGLQETQYFGPGTRLLVL.

The chain carries TRBV6-1 and TRBJ2-5; D perhaps matches TRBD1 (6 bases). The V end lost 5 bases, the J end lost 4 bases, and 17 bases lay between the germline ends. Germline assignment: CDR1 MNHNS and CDR2 SASEGT. This CDR3 is built from 15 residues. CDR3 amino acids: CASSTGQGMSETQYF. Here the CDR3 DNA reads TGTGCCAGCAGTACGGGCCAGGGGATGTCAGAGACCCAGTACTTC.

V is TRBV5-4 and J is TRBJ2-5, with 8 nucleotides matching TRBD2. J gave up 5 bases and V 3 bases, and 12 bases lay outside the gene matches. This CDR3 contains 16 residues. CDR1 is SGHNT and CDR2 is YYREEE in the germline V gene (reference sequence). The CDR3 DNA sequence: TGTGCCAGCAGCTCCCCTCGCGGGGGGCTTGGGGAGACCCAGTACTTC. Amino acids: CASSSPRGGLGETQYF.

This chain links TRBV5-1 with TRBJ2-1; the D gene is possibly TRBD2 (5 bases). CDR3 length equals 15 residues. The V end was cut by 4 bases, the J end by 3 bases, with 14 bases between. CDR1 and CDR2 (germline): SGHRS, YFSETQ. DNA for the CDR3: TGCGCCAGCAGCCGGAACGGGGTGGACTACAATGAGCAGTTCTTC. Amino acids: CASSRNGVDYNEQFF. The entire variable domain, with the rest obtained from reference TRBV5-1 and TRBJ2-1, is as follows: KAGVTQTPRYLIKTRGQQVTLSCSPISGHRSVSWYQQTPGQGLQFLFEYFSETQRNKGNFPGRFSGRQFSNSRSEMNVSTLELGDSALYLCASSRNGVDYNEQFFGPGTRLTVL.

The chain is built from TRBV28 and TRBJ1-1, with a weak D call TRBD1 (5 bases). This CDR3 region has 13 residues. V was cut by 5 bases and J by 4 bases, with 11 bases left in between. Germline lookup yields CDR1 MDHEN and CDR2 SYDVKM. DNA of the CDR3: TGTGCCAGCAGTAGAGTGGGGGGCACTGAAGCTTTCTTT. Its translation: CASSRVGGTEAFF.

The chain joins TRBV6-5 to TRBJ1-2; 11 positions agree with TRBD1. This CDR3 is built from 15 residues. Germline V lookup: CDR1 MNHEY, CDR2 SVGAGI. V trimming: 3 bases; J trimming: 6 bases; junction bases outside the gene matches: 6. The CDR3: CASSYYGQGANGYTF. DNA for the CDR3: TGTGCCAGCAGTTATTACGGACAGGGGGCGAATGGCTACACCTTC.

The chain has TRBV28 and TRBJ1-2; D is possibly TRBD1 (6 bases). This CDR3 is 14 amino acids long. Germline V gives CDR1 MDHEN, CDR2 SYDVKM. With 1 base removed from V and 5 bases from J, the gap between germline ends came to 11 bases. CDR3 region: CASSLFRGGYGYTF. CDR3 DNA sequence: TGTGCCAGCAGTTTATTCAGGGGCGGATATGGCTACACCTTC.

CDR3 amino acids: CASSQAPGSNYGYTF. The CDR3 DNA sequence: TGCGCCAGCAGCCAAGCGCCAGGGTCGAACTATGGCTACACCTTC. This chain connects TRBV4-3 to TRBJ1-2, with D possibly being TRBD1 (5 bases). Germline V gene sequence: CDR1 LGHNA, CDR2 YSLEER. The CDR3 loop spans 15 amino acids. The ends were cut back, 1 base at V and 2 bases at J, with 11 bases in the middle.

This rearrangement joins TRBV28 to TRBJ2-4; D possibly corresponds to TRBD2 (5 bases). The length of the CDR3 is 17 residues. Trimming removed 5 bases at V and 1 base at J, with 18 bases between. Germline CDR1 reads MDHEN; CDR2 reads SYDVKM. CDR3 bases: TGTGCCAGCAGTGCCCAGAACGGGGTTGTGGCCAAAAACATTCAGTACTTC. It encodes CASSAQNGVVAKNIQYF.

This chain connects TRBV7-6 to TRBJ2-2; no clear D gene. Trimming pared 4 bases from V and 7 bases from J, leaving 7 bases between. The CDR3 is 12 residues long. Germline V lookup: CDR1 SGHVS, CDR2 FNYEAQ. DNA for the CDR3: TGTGCCAGCAGCTCCTTCAGCGGGGAGCTGTTTTTT. This encodes CASSSFSGELFF.

This clone appeared a single time. This chain uses TRBV6-1 with TRBJ1-5; perhaps TRBD1 as D (6 bases). Trimming removed 2 bases from V and 2 bases from J, with 16 bases in between. Germline V gene sequence: CDR1 MNHNS, CDR2 SASEGT. The CDR3 is 17 amino acids. The DNA of the CDR3 is TGTGCCAGCAGTGAAAGCGGGGGGGCGAGGGGCAATCAGCCCCAGCATTTT. It translates to CASSESGGARGNQPQHF.

This clone came up once. The rearrangement uses TRBV2 and TRBJ1-5; TRBD1 matches 9 bases. Germline-derived CDR1 and CDR2 are SNHLY and FYNNEI. The junction had 11 bases not matched to a gene; V was cut back by 2 bases and J by 0 bases. The CDR3 sequence is 19 residues long. CDR3 in amino acids: CASSELRTGDRDSNQPQHF. The DNA of the CDR3 is TGTGCCAGCAGTGAACTCCGGACAGGGGATCGGGATAGCAATCAGCCCCAGCATTTT.

This chain connects TRBV30 to TRBJ1-2, with D perhaps matching TRBD1 (6 bases). V lost 7 bases, J lost 2 bases, and 11 bases lay in between. Per germline, CDR1 GTSNPN and CDR2 SVGIG (reference sequence). This CDR3 comprises 12 residues. CDR3: CASHDRNYGYTF. For the CDR3, the DNA is TGTGCCTCTCACGACAGGAACTATGGCTACACCTTC. Combining the CDR3 with reference TRBV30 and TRBJ1-2 gives the whole variable domain SQTIHQWPATLVQPVGSPLSLECTVEGTSNPNLYWYRQAAGRGLQLLFYSVGIGQISSEVPQNLSASRPQDRQFILSSKKLLLSDSGFYLCASHDRNYGYTFGSGTRLTVV.

The rearrangement joins TRBV28 to TRBJ1-2; 9 positions match TRBD1. The CDR3 runs to 13 residues. The trim removed 5 bases at V and 8 bases at J, leaving 6 bases unmatched. The V gene's germline CDR1 is MDHEN and CDR2 SYDVKM. Here the CDR3 reads CASSEQGARGYTF. The DNA for the CDR3 is TGTGCCAGCAGTGAACAGGGGGCGCGGGGCTACACCTTC.

The gene calls are TRBV5-4 and TRBJ2-5, with TRBD2 matching over 8 bases. Germline V CDR1 and CDR2: SGHNT, YYREEE (reference sequence). This CDR3 has 16 amino acids. Germline trimming cut 4 bases from V and 4 bases from J; bases unmatched to any gene: 12. CDR3 nucleotide sequence: TGTGCCAGCAGCCACGGTGGGACTAGAGACCTAGAGACCCAGTACTTC. Encoded protein: CASSHGGTRDLETQYF.